One sample yielded the 22 T cell receptor beta chains listed below, sequenced in a study of CD8+CD57+ T cells in acquired aplastic anemia. Both TCR beta VDJ combination and CDR3 sequence profiling were carried out. Genomic DNA was the template for this profiling. TCRdb passed the reads through MiXCR, listing each CDR3 protein once. The data contain 150,000 to 200,000 distinct CDR3 sequences, roughly 47% of them seen just once; the ten biggest clones take up about 1.1%. Sequencing used sorted CD4+, CD8+, or CD8+CD57+ T cells (not recorded which) from PBMCs. The receptors originated from a human donor in good health.

The chain is built from TRBV10-3 and TRBJ2-7, with 9 nucleotides matching TRBD2. Germline trimming cut 4 bases from V and 5 bases from J; bases unmatched to any gene: 12. Germline CDR1 ENHRY, CDR2 SYGVKD. The CDR3 has 16 amino acids. The CDR3 here is CAISGGPSGNWNEQYF. In DNA form, the CDR3 reads TGTGCCATCAGTGGGGGGCCTAGCGGGAACTGGAACGAGCAGTACTTC.

The rearrangement joins TRBV14 to TRBJ2-7, with 11 bases fitting TRBD1. Germline loops: CDR1 SGHDN, CDR2 FVKESK. The CDR3 has 16 residues. The ends lost 4 bases at V and 0 bases at J; junction bases unmatched: 5. CDR3 sequence: CASSRTGGRSSYEQYF. The CDR3 DNA sequence: TGTGCCAGCAGCCGGACAGGGGGCCGTAGCTCCTACGAGCAGTACTTC. The variable domain in full, with the rest retrieved from reference TRBV14 and TRBJ2-7, is EAGVTQFPSHSVIEKGQTVTLRCDPISGHDNLYWYRRVMGKEIKFLLHFVKESKQDESGMPNNRFLAERTGGTYSTLKVQPAELEDSGVYFCASSRTGGRSSYEQYFGPGTRLTVT.

This clonotype was counted many times. This sequence joins TRBV9 and TRBJ2-1; TRBD1 matches 7 bases. CDR1 and CDR2 from the germline V gene are SGDLS and YYNGEE. CDR3 length: 15 amino acids. The J segment lost 6 bases and the V segment lost 1 base, leaving 7 bases of the junction unmatched. CDR3 coding DNA: TGTGCCAGCAGCGTACGGCAGGGGGTGTCCAATGAGCAGTTCTTC. Protein: CASSVRQGVSNEQFF.

This clonotype was picked up a small number of times. The junction shows a germline mismatch at one end, possibly a read error. The J gene is TRBJ1-4, the V gene TRBV7-9; D gene ambiguous. The CDR3 totals 13 residues. CDR1 and CDR2 (germline): SEHNR, FQNEAQ (reference sequence). The CDR3 DNA sequence: TGTGCCAGCAGTCCCGATAGTAATCAAAAACTGTTTTTT. It is translated as CASSPDSNQKLFF.

Points on this clonotype: The junction and the germline gene differ at one end; a read error may be behind it. The V gene is TRBV15, the J gene TRBJ2-5, with D possibly matching TRBD2 (5 bases). This CDR3 comprises 13 residues. In germline, CDR1 is LNHNV, CDR2 YYDKDF (reference sequence). In DNA, the CDR3 is TGTGCCACCAGCAGGGACGGGGAAGAGACCCAGTACTTT. It translates to CATSRDGEETQYF.

The rearrangement uses TRBV10-3 and TRBJ2-3, with TRBD1 matching over 7 bases. The CDR3 sequence is 15 residues long. The V gene's germline CDR1 is ENHRY and CDR2 SYGVKD. Trimming cost V 3 bases and J 2 bases; bases outside gene matches: 5. Here the CDR3 DNA reads TGTGCCATCAGTGAATCGGGGACAGCCACAGATACGCAGTATTTT. As protein: CAISESGTATDTQYF.

This clonotype has at least ten counts. The gene calls are TRBV12-3 or TRBV12-4 and TRBJ1-1; a weak D match, TRBD1 (5 bases). Trimming pared 6 bases from V and 4 bases from J, leaving 12 bases between. The CDR3 is made up of 13 amino acids. For the CDR3, the DNA is TGTGCCAGCAGCTATCGGGGACGCACTGAAGCTTTCTTT. Translating gives CASSYRGRTEAFF.

In this sample, this clonotype turned up many times. This chain joins TRBV10-3 and TRBJ1-4; D not resolved. The CDR3 has 15 residues. The germline V and J ends were trimmed by 4 bases and 0 bases, with 9 bases remaining between them. The germline V gene has CDR1 ENHRY and CDR2 SYGVKD. CDR3 DNA sequence: TGTGCCATCAGTGCCAACATCGCAACTAATGAAAAACTGTTTTTT. It is translated as CAISANIATNEKLFF.

The V and J genes are TRBV20-1 and TRBJ2-7; 12 nucleotides agree with TRBD2. Germline CDR1 DFQATT, CDR2 SNEGSKA (reference sequence). The CDR3 length is 14 residues. V shed 3 bases, J shed 5 bases, and the junction held 5 bases outside the gene matches. CDR3 nucleotides: TGCAGTGCTAGGACTAGCGGGAGAGGTGACGAGCAGTACTTC. Its translation: CSARTSGRGDEQYF.

For the CDR3, the DNA is TGTGCCAGCAGCCCCCGCAGGGAGCATGGCTACACCTTC. Protein: CASSPRREHGYTF. This rearrangement joins TRBV7-9 to TRBJ1-2; perhaps TRBD1 as D (5 bases). Germline V gene lookup returns CDR1 SEHNR and CDR2 FQNEAQ (reference sequence). Trimming pared 5 bases from V and 6 bases from J, leaving 13 bases between. CDR3 size: 13 residues.

The V gene is TRBV15, the J gene TRBJ2-2; TRBD2 matches at 11 bases. Germline V gene sequence: CDR1 LNHNV, CDR2 YYDKDF (reference sequence). Unmatched junction bases numbered 5, after V lost 5 bases and J lost 0 bases. This CDR3 contains 17 residues. Here the CDR3 reads CATSSGTSGTNTGELFF. CDR3 bases: TGTGCCACCAGCTCAGGGACTAGCGGAACGAACACCGGGGAGCTGTTTTTT.

The table lists this clonotype with many counts. The V gene is TRBV14, the J gene TRBJ1-2; 9 nucleotides match TRBD1. CDR1 and CDR2 from the germline V gene are SGHDN and FVKESK. V shed 5 bases and J 4 bases; nucleotides not matched to a gene: 5. The CDR3 has 14 amino acids. The CDR3 loop reads CASSYGQGSYGYTF. In DNA, the CDR3 is TGTGCCAGCAGCTACGGACAGGGGAGCTATGGCTACACCTTC.

The V and J genes are TRBV2 and TRBJ2-7, with TRBD2 matching 7 bases. The CDR3 has 13 residues. Unmatched junction bases numbered 4, after V lost 6 bases and J lost 2 bases. CDR1 and CDR2 (germline): SNHLY, FYNNEI. The CDR3 here is CASRIAGAYEQYF. The CDR3 DNA follows: TGTGCCAGCAGAATAGCGGGTGCCTACGAGCAGTACTTC.

This clonotype was detected many times. The V call is TRBV4-1, the J call TRBJ2-7, with D perhaps TRBD2 (6 bases). With 0 bases removed from V and 3 bases from J, the gap between germline ends came to 12 bases. Per germline, CDR1 MGHRA and CDR2 YSYEKL. The CDR3 loop spans 15 amino acids. CDR3: CASSQDGGTFYEQYF. CDR3 DNA: TGCGCCAGCAGCCAAGATGGGGGGACCTTCTACGAGCAGTACTTC.

The chain joins TRBV19 to TRBJ2-1, with TRBD2 matching over 10 bases. J lost 3 bases, V lost 8 bases, and 4 bases had no gene match. Germline loops: CDR1 LNHDA, CDR2 SQIVND (reference sequence). This CDR3 is 14 amino acids long. The CDR3 bases are TGTGCCAGTGGGAGGACTAGCGGCTACAATGAGCAGTTCTTC. Translating it yields CASGRTSGYNEQFF.

The rearrangement uses TRBV25-1 and TRBJ2-7, with TRBD2 matching 10 bases. V shed 5 bases and J 2 bases; nucleotides not matched to a gene: 9. The CDR3 consists of 16 residues. The germline gives CDR1 MGHDK, CDR2 SYGVNS. CDR3 amino acids: CASSPILAGGPYEQYF. CDR3 DNA: TGTGCCAGCAGTCCAATATTAGCGGGGGGCCCCTACGAGCAGTACTTC.

This clonotype was picked up many times. Germline is not matched at one junction end, which may reflect a read error. The genes are TRBV19 and TRBJ2-2; TRBD2 matches 10 bases. From germline, CDR1 is LNHDA and CDR2 SQIVND (reference sequence). There are 16 residues in the CDR3. CDR3: CASSMGLAGDTRELFF. CDR3 nucleotide sequence: TGTGCCAGTAGTATGGGGCTAGCGGGAGACACCAGGGAGCTGTTTTTT.

In this sample, this clonotype turned up many times. The chain recombines TRBV9 with TRBJ2-1; no reliable D call. From germline, CDR1 is SGDLS and CDR2 YYNGEE. This CDR3 comprises 12 residues. Trimming cost V 1 base and J 8 bases, with 7 bases left between them. CDR3 loop: CASSVTVDEQFF. CDR3 sequence (DNA): TGTGCCAGCAGCGTAACGGTAGATGAGCAGTTCTTC.

The count of this clonotype is one. The V gene is TRBV20-1, the J gene TRBJ2-7; 12 bases are a match to TRBD2. Germline V gene lookup returns CDR1 DFQATT and CDR2 SNEGSKA (reference sequence). The CDR3 length is 15 residues. V lost 6 bases, J lost 5 bases, and 11 bases stayed unmatched. For the CDR3, the DNA is TGCAGTGCCAGCAGTTTGACTAGCGGGAGCAACGAGCAGTACTTC. Its protein product is CSASSLTSGSNEQYF.

This clonotype was observed at least ten times. V usage is TRBV11-2 and J usage is TRBJ1-4, with 10 bases aligning to TRBD1. The CDR3 spans 14 residues. Germline trimming cut 4 bases from V and 7 bases from J; bases unmatched to any gene: 3. Germline-derived CDR1 and CDR2 are SGHAT and FQNNGV. The CDR3 is CASSWDRGGEKLFF. DNA of the CDR3: TGTGCCAGCAGCTGGGACAGGGGCGGTGAAAAACTGTTTTTT.

This chain links TRBV11-2 with TRBJ1-5; D ambiguous. V lost 0 bases and J lost 4, with 22 bases in between. This CDR3 has 19 amino acids. Germline V gene lookup returns CDR1 SGHAT and CDR2 FQNNGV. For the CDR3, the DNA is TGTGCCAGCAGCTTAGATCAGGCGGCGGCCAATAGCGGAAATCAGCCCCAGCATTTT. It codes for CASSLDQAAANSGNQPQHF.

V and J are TRBV19 and TRBJ2-5; no firm D call. This CDR3 has 14 amino acids. The germline V and J ends were trimmed by 3 bases and 1 base, with 9 bases remaining between them. Germline-derived CDR1 and CDR2 are LNHDA and SQIVND (reference sequence). The CDR3 coding sequence is TGTGCCAGTAGTATGCGCAGAACCCAAGAGACCCAGTACTTC. Its protein is CASSMRRTQETQYF.